The 30 T cell receptor beta chains in this list originate from one sample, sequenced in a study of blood T cell repertoires in COVID-19. Assay used: immunoSEQ multiplex PCR; TCRdb lists only in-frame clones, some missing. The table has 90,000 to 120,000 clones, over 75% seen once. Sequencing was done on a sample of peripheral blood. These receptor sequences come from a human donor in a cohort sampled during active COVID-19.

By sample share, this clone is medium-sized. The V gene is TRBV18, the J gene TRBJ1-5; TRBD1 matches at 7 bases. There are 16 residues in the CDR3. After removal of 4 bases from V and 4 bases from J, the junction contained 10 bases not matched to a gene. CDR1 is KGHSH and CDR2 is LQKENI in the germline V gene. CDR3 in DNA: TGTGCCAGCTCACTACAACGACAGGGTAGTAATCAGCCCCAGCATTTT. Amino acid sequence: CASSLQRQGSNQPQHF.

This chain uses TRBV7-6 with TRBJ1-6; D is perhaps TRBD1 (5 bases). Per germline, CDR1 SGHVS and CDR2 FNYEAQ. CDR3 size: 15 residues. Between the trimmed V and J ends, which lost 1 base and 8 bases, there was a span of 12 bases. CDR3 in amino acids: CASSLGQGGDSPLHF. The CDR3 bases are TGTGCCAGCAGCTTAGGGCAGGGCGGGGATTCACCCCTCCACTTT.

This clone appeared a single time. CDR3 residues: CASSLGINNEQFF. CDR3 DNA sequence: TGTGCCAGCAGCTTGGGCATAAACAATGAGCAGTTCTTC. The V call is TRBV7-9, the J call TRBJ2-1, with D unresolved. CDR1 and CDR2 (germline): SEHNR, FQNEAQ (reference sequence). The CDR3 totals 13 residues. Deletions cut 3 bases from V and 5 bases from J, with 8 bases between.

The rearrangement joins TRBV7-2 to TRBJ2-3; 10 nucleotides match TRBD2. From germline, CDR1 is SGHTA and CDR2 FQGNSA. The trim removed 0 bases at V and 2 bases at J, leaving 5 bases unmatched. The CDR3 sequence is 17 residues long. The CDR3 bases are TGTGCCAGCAGCTTAGCCCGGACTAGCGGAAACACAGATACGCAGTATTTT. Amino acid sequence: CASSLARTSGNTDTQYF.

The chain links TRBV7-9 to TRBJ2-1, with 11 nucleotides matching TRBD2. The CDR3 loop spans 17 amino acids. Germline V gives CDR1 SEHNR, CDR2 FQNEAQ (reference sequence). The ends lost 4 bases at V and 4 bases at J; junction bases unmatched: 9. This CDR3 is CASSSMGLAASYNEQFF. The CDR3 nucleotides read TGTGCCAGCAGCTCAATGGGACTAGCGGCGTCTTACAATGAGCAGTTCTTC.

This clone was detected once. The CDR3 region is CASSIVLGELFF. The DNA for the CDR3 is TGTGCCAGCAGCATAGTACTCGGGGAGCTGTTTTTT. V and J are TRBV11-3 and TRBJ2-2; no reliable D call. The V gene's germline CDR1 is SGHNT and CDR2 YENEEA. This CDR3 contains 12 residues. V lost 5 bases to trimming and J lost 7 bases, with 8 bases between them.

This chain joins TRBV7-2 and TRBJ2-2; no clear D gene. V was trimmed by 3 bases and J by 6 bases, leaving 11 bases between them. In germline, CDR1 is SGHTA, CDR2 FQGNSA. CDR3 length: 14 residues. DNA for the CDR3: TGTGCCAGCAGCTTTAAGTCCAAGCCCGGGGAGCTGTTTTTT. It yields the protein CASSFKSKPGELFF.

The rearrangement uses TRBV19 and TRBJ2-1, with 16 bases that match TRBD2. This CDR3 region has 18 residues. Unmatched junction bases numbered 12, after V lost 5 bases and J lost 8 bases. Germline loops: CDR1 LNHDA, CDR2 SQIVND (reference sequence). The CDR3 loop reads CASSVGLAGGMGKYEQFF. CDR3 nucleotide sequence: TGTGCCAGTAGTGTGGGACTAGCGGGAGGGATGGGCAAATATGAGCAGTTCTTC.

The chain has TRBV19 and TRBJ2-5, with a possible D match to TRBD2 (5 bases). V dropped 3 bases and J dropped 2 bases, with 19 bases sitting between them. The CDR3 runs 17 residues. The germline CDR1 and CDR2 sequences are LNHDA and SQIVND (reference sequence). In nucleotides, the CDR3 is TGTGCCAGTAGTATTACCCGGAGTAGCGTACGTCAAGAGACCCAGTACTTC. Translating gives CASSITRSSVRQETQYF. The whole variable domain, filled in from reference TRBV19 and TRBJ2-5, reads DGGITQSPKYLFRKEGQNVTLSCEQNLNHDAMYWYRQDPGQGLRLIYYSQIVNDFQKGDIAEGYSVSREKKESFPLTVTSAQKNPTAFYLCASSITRSSVRQETQYFGPGTRLLVL.

The chain uses TRBV30 and TRBJ1-2, with a possible D match to TRBD1 (6 bases). The CDR3 extends over 15 amino acids. Trimming pared 0 bases from V and 3 bases from J, leaving 14 bases between. The germline V gene encodes CDR1 GTSNPN and CDR2 SVGIG (reference sequence). The DNA of the CDR3 is TGTGCCTGGAGTGTTCTCCGACAGGAAGACTATGGCTACACCTTC. Its protein is CAWSVLRQEDYGYTF.

This clone was picked up one time. This sequence joins TRBV6-2 or TRBV6-3 and TRBJ2-3; 7 nucleotides align to TRBD1. CDR1 and CDR2 from the germline V gene are MNHEY and SVGEGT. V was clipped by 0 bases and J by 0 bases; unmatched bases: 6. The CDR3 has 17 amino acids. CDR3 nucleotides: TGTGCCAGCAGTTACTCGGAGCGACAGGGTAGCACAGATACGCAGTATTTT. Its translation is CASSYSERQGSTDTQYF.

This clone has just one count. The rearrangement uses TRBV12-3 or TRBV12-4 and TRBJ2-5, with TRBD1 matching 9 bases. Trimming cost V 8 bases and J 3 bases; bases outside gene matches: 4. This CDR3 is 13 amino acids long. The CDR3 loop reads CASRRTGEETQYF. As DNA, the CDR3 is TGTGCCAGCCGCCGGACAGGGGAAGAGACCCAGTACTTC.

V gene TRBV3-1 (or the pseudogene TRBV3-2) combines with J gene TRBJ1-2, with D unclear. Trimming cost V 6 bases and J 5 bases, with 13 bases left between them. Per the germline V gene, CDR1 is LGHDT and CDR2 is YNNKEL (reference sequence). CDR3 length: 13 amino acids. In DNA, the CDR3 is TGTGCCAGCAGTCCGCTGGGCCTATATGGCTACACCTTC. It specifies CASSPLGLYGYTF.

V and J are TRBV9 and TRBJ1-2, with D hard to call. Deletions cut 4 bases from V and 0 bases from J, with 19 bases between. Germline CDR1 and CDR2: SGDLS and YYNGEE. The CDR3 contains 17 residues. Written as DNA, the CDR3 is TGTGCCAGCAGCCTACTAGGCGTCTCGGAATCTAACTATGGCTACACCTTC. Translating it yields CASSLLGVSESNYGYTF.

The genes are TRBV19 and TRBJ2-3; 8 bases agree with TRBD2. Germline-derived CDR1 and CDR2 are LNHDA and SQIVND (reference sequence). The CDR3 has 17 residues. The junction had 14 bases not matched to a gene; V was cut back by 7 bases and J by 2 bases. The CDR3 loop reads CASTYLAGGAPTDTQYF. CDR3 DNA: TGTGCCAGTACATACCTAGCGGGCGGCGCCCCCACAGATACGCAGTATTTT.

Details on this clone: An end of the junction differs from the germline gene, which may be a read error. CDR3 loop: CASSITGGSNNEQFF. The CDR3 nucleotides read TGCGCCAGCAGCATAACGGGGGGCTCCAACAATGAGCAGTTCTTC. The chain couples TRBV5-1 to TRBJ2-1, with a tentative D call TRBD2 (7 bases). The CDR3 is 15 residues long. Germline CDR1 SGHRS, CDR2 YFSETQ. The entire variable domain, with the rest obtained from reference TRBV5-1 and TRBJ2-1, is as follows: KAGVTQTPRYLIKTRGQQVTLSCSPISGHRSVSWYQQTPGQGLQFLFEYFSETQRNKGNFPGRFSGRQFSNSRSEMNVSTLELGDSALYLCASSITGGSNNEQFFGPGTRLTVL.

This rearrangement joins TRBV19 to TRBJ1-3, with 9 bases matching TRBD1. The CDR3 runs to 15 residues. The junction had 4 bases not matched to a gene; V was cut back by 3 bases and J by 4 bases. The V gene's germline CDR1 is LNHDA and CDR2 SQIVND (reference sequence). In DNA, the CDR3 is TGTGCCAGTAGTATGGACAGGGGCGGCGGAAACACCATATATTTT. Encoded protein: CASSMDRGGGNTIYF.

This chain joins TRBV28 and TRBJ2-5; 7 nucleotides line up with TRBD1. The trim removed 5 bases at V and 1 base at J, leaving 13 bases unmatched. The CDR3 sequence is 17 residues long. The germline CDR1 and CDR2 sequences are MDHEN and SYDVKM. CDR3 coding DNA: TGTGCCAGCAGTACGATTCATAAAGGGACAGTCCAAGAGACCCAGTACTTC. Translation: CASSTIHKGTVQETQYF.

With regard to this clone: The junction departs from germline at one end; a sequencing error may be responsible. CDR3 loop: CASSQQSGTF. For the CDR3, the DNA is TGCGCCAGCAGTCAACAGTCTGGTACCTTT. The rearrangement joins TRBV23-1 to TRBJ1-1; D remains unclear. TRBV23-1 is placed among ORFs of uncertain function. The CDR3 spans 10 residues.

The chain has TRBV30 and TRBJ1-2, with unresolved D. The germline V gene encodes CDR1 GTSNPN and CDR2 SVGIG (reference sequence). The CDR3 has 12 residues. The ends were cut back, 0 bases at V and 11 bases at J, with 13 bases in the middle. This CDR3 is CAWSVYLTGYTF. Written as DNA, the CDR3 is TGTGCCTGGAGTGTATATCTGACGGGATACACCTTC.

The J gene is TRBJ2-7, the V gene TRBV27, with TRBD1 identical over 7 bases. V gave up 5 bases and J gave up 3 bases; unmatched junction bases: 10. The length of the CDR3 is 15 residues. Germline V lookup: CDR1 MNHEY, CDR2 SMNVEV (reference sequence). Written as DNA, the CDR3 is TGTGCCAGCAGTACCGCCGGGACAGCCTTCTACGAGCAGTACTTC. Protein: CASSTAGTAFYEQYF.

V and J are TRBV19 and TRBJ1-6, with 11 bases fitting TRBD1. V lost 5 bases and J lost 8; bases outside the gene matches: 5. The CDR3 spans 15 residues. The germline V gene encodes CDR1 LNHDA and CDR2 SQIVND (reference sequence). The CDR3 DNA sequence: TGTGCCAGTAGTCCATGGGGACAGGGGGATTCACCCCTCCACTTT. Translation gives CASSPWGQGDSPLHF.

This chain uses TRBV9 with TRBJ2-4, with D possibly being TRBD2 (5 bases). Trimming took 0 bases from V and 2 from J, leaving 9 bases between them. CDR3 length: 15 amino acids. Germline CDR1 reads SGDLS; CDR2 reads YYNGEE. This CDR3 is CASSVGAGSKNIQYF. The CDR3 nucleotides are TGTGCCAGCAGCGTAGGGGCGGGTTCCAAAAACATTCAGTACTTC.

This chain joins TRBV7-3 and TRBJ2-3, with 12 nucleotides matching TRBD2. The CDR3 covers 16 residues. The germline gives CDR1 SGHTA, CDR2 FQGTGA. The J segment lost 4 bases and the V segment lost 5 bases, leaving 7 bases of the junction unmatched. CDR3 in DNA: TGTGCCAGCAGCCAATCGGGACTAGCGGGCGCAGATACGCAGTATTTT. It is translated as CASSQSGLAGADTQYF. Drawing the rest from reference TRBV7-3 and TRBJ2-3, the complete variable domain is GAGVSQTPSNKVTEKGKYVELRCDPISGHTALYWYRQSLGQGPEFLIYFQGTGAADDSGLPNDRFFAVRPEGSVSTLKIQRTERGDSAVYLCASSQSGLAGADTQYFGPGTRLTVL.

The V call is TRBV18, the J call TRBJ1-4, with a possible D match to TRBD1 (5 bases). The germline V and J ends were trimmed by 0 bases and 9 bases, with 11 bases remaining between them. CDR1 and CDR2 from the germline V gene are KGHSH and LQKENI. This CDR3 comprises 14 residues. The CDR3 nucleotides read TGTGCCAGCTCACCACCCGGGGGACCTCAAAAACTGTTTTTT. It is translated as CASSPPGGPQKLFF. The full variable domain, its missing parts supplied by reference TRBV18 and TRBJ1-4, is NAGVMQNPRHLVRRRGQEARLRCSPMKGHSHVYWYRQLPEEGLKFMVYLQKENIIDESGMPKERFSAEFPKEGPSILRIQQVVRGDSAAYFCASSPPGGPQKLFFGSGTQLSVL.

The J gene is TRBJ2-1, the V gene TRBV9; 10 bases are shared with TRBD2. Germline-derived CDR1 and CDR2 are SGDLS and YYNGEE. This CDR3 has 17 residues. V trimming: 0 bases; J trimming: 0 bases; junction bases outside the gene matches: 3. The CDR3: CASSVAASGSSYNEQFF. CDR3 nucleotide sequence: TGTGCCAGCAGCGTAGCAGCTAGCGGGAGCTCCTACAATGAGCAGTTCTTC.

The chain combines TRBV11-2 with TRBJ2-7, with D perhaps matching TRBD2 (6 bases). Trimming removed 4 bases at V and 0 bases at J, with 19 bases between. Germline V lookup: CDR1 SGHAT, CDR2 FQNNGV. The CDR3 is 17 residues long. The CDR3 reads CASSSRWGSGSSYEQYF. CDR3 coding DNA: TGTGCCAGCAGCTCCCGATGGGGTAGCGGCAGCTCCTACGAGCAGTACTTC.

The chain links TRBV3-1 (or the pseudogene TRBV3-2) to TRBJ1-2; a possible D gene is TRBD1 (6 bases). V lost 6 bases to trimming and J lost 3 bases, with 14 bases between them. The CDR3 has 14 amino acids. CDR1 LGHDT and CDR2 YNNKEL come from the germline V gene (reference sequence). The DNA of the CDR3 is TGTGCCAGCAGGCAAACAGGGTTCGACTATGGCTACACCTTC. Translation: CASRQTGFDYGYTF.

The chain's CDR3 is CASSYPARGNEQFF. The DNA for the CDR3 is TGTGCCAGCAGCTACCCGGCCAGGGGCAATGAGCAGTTCTTC. The chain links TRBV11-1 to TRBJ2-1, with a tentative D call TRBD1 (6 bases). Germline assignment: CDR1 SGHAT and CDR2 FQDESV (reference sequence). The CDR3 length is 14 residues. V gave up 4 bases and J gave up 6 bases, with 13 bases separating them.

The chain uses TRBV28 and TRBJ1-1, with a tentative D call TRBD1 (5 bases). Germline CDR1 is MDHEN and CDR2 is SYDVKM. Trimming left V 2 bases short and J 0 bases short, with 16 bases between. The CDR3 is made up of 17 amino acids. The CDR3: CASSLPQTGFLNTEAFF. CDR3 sequence (DNA): TGTGCCAGCAGTTTACCCCAAACAGGTTTCCTGAACACTGAAGCTTTCTTT.